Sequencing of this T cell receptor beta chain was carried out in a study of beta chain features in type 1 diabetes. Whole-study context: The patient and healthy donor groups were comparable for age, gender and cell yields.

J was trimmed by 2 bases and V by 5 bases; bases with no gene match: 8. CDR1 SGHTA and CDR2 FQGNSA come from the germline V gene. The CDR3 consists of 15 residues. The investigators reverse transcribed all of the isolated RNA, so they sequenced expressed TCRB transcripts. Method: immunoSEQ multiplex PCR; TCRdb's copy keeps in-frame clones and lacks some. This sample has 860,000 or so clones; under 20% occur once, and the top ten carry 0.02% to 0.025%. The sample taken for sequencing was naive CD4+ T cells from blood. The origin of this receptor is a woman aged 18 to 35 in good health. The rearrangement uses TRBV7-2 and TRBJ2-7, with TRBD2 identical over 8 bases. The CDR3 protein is CASSLRGGGTYEQYF. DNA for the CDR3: TGTGCCAGCAGCCTACGGGGCGGGGGGACCTACGAGCAGTACTTC.